Below are 9 T cell receptor beta chains sequenced from a single sample in a study of T cell repertoires in cytomegalovirus infection. TCRdb reanalysed the reads using MiXCR and keeps one entry per CDR3 protein. The data contain about 160,000 distinct CDR3 sequences, roughly 22% of them singletons. The antigens of these receptors remain unknown. The sequencing here drew on CD8+ T cells from cultured PBMCs, taken from culture after CMV antigen stimulation. Receptors originate from a human donor in good health (CMV status not recorded). Some clones in this sample may be carry-over from other donors' samples.

The sample holds a few counts of this clonotype. The chain is built from TRBV12-5 and TRBJ2-1, with D perhaps TRBD2 (6 bases). Looked up from germline, CDR1 is LGHNT and CDR2 is FRNRAP. With 0 bases removed from V and 7 bases from J, the gap between germline ends came to 10 bases. CDR3 size: 14 residues. CDR3 DNA sequence: TGTGCTAGTGGTTTGGTAGGAGGGAGTAATGAGCAGTTCTTC. Its protein is CASGLVGGSNEQFF.

This clonotype was observed at least ten times. The CDR3 DNA sequence: TGTGCCAGCAGCTCTAGGGGTCTCTCCTCCTACGAGCAGTACTTC. Translation gives CASSSRGLSSYEQYF. This sequence joins TRBV7-2 and TRBJ2-7; a possible D gene is TRBD1 (5 bases). CDR3 length: 15 amino acids. CDR1 is SGHTA, CDR2 FQGNSA, per germline. V was cut by 4 bases and J by 0 bases, with 13 bases left in between.

The chain's CDR3 is CASSFEQAGERTQHF. CDR3 in DNA: TGTGCCAGCAGTTTCGAACAGGCGGGCGAAAGAACCCAGCATTTT. The genes are TRBV12-3 or TRBV12-4 and TRBJ1-5; D possibly corresponds to TRBD1 (5 bases). Trimming stripped 3 bases from V and 11 bases from J, with 20 bases between. This CDR3 is built from 15 residues.

This clonotype was recorded a few times. V is TRBV11-1 and J is TRBJ2-5; D is possibly TRBD1 or TRBD2 (5 bases each). The V end was cut by 5 bases, the J end by 9 bases, with 25 bases between. The length of the CDR3 is 16 residues. In germline, CDR1 is SGHAT, CDR2 FQDESV (reference sequence). The CDR3 DNA sequence: TGTGCCAGCAGCGCGCCCTTGGGACGGAAGATTGTGGCCCAGTACTTC. Translated, it gives CASSAPLGRKIVAQYF.

This clonotype was detected a few times. The DNA for the CDR3 is TGTGCCAGCAGTTTATCAGGCGGGGGAGACTACGAGCAGTACTTC. Its translation: CASSLSGGGDYEQYF. The genes are TRBV27 and TRBJ2-7; 7 bases agree with TRBD2. This CDR3 comprises 15 residues. V shed 0 bases, J shed 3 bases, and the junction held 5 bases outside the gene matches. The germline gives CDR1 MNHEY, CDR2 SMNVEV (reference sequence).

The chain couples TRBV7-2 to TRBJ1-4; D remains unclear. This CDR3 spans 17 amino acids. The V and J ends lost 5 bases and 8 bases respectively, with 24 bases between them. Germline V gene lookup returns CDR1 SGHTA and CDR2 FQGNSA. The CDR3 DNA is TGTGCCAGCAGCCTAAGAGGACCCCTGGAGAGAGGAGAAAAACTGTTTTTT. Translated, it gives CASSLRGPLERGEKLFF. The whole variable domain, filled in from reference TRBV7-2 and TRBJ1-4, reads GAGVSQSPSNKVTEKGKDVELRCDPISGHTALYWYRQSLGQGLEFLIYFQGNSAPDKSGLPSDRFSAERTGGSVSTLTIQRTQQEDSAVYLCASSLRGPLERGEKLFFGSGTQLSVL.

V usage is TRBV7-9 and J usage is TRBJ1-5; the D is unclear. The germline gives CDR1 SEHNR, CDR2 FQNEAQ (reference sequence). The CDR3 consists of 13 residues. The germline V and J ends were trimmed by 10 bases and 6 bases, with 16 bases remaining between them. Written as DNA, the CDR3 is TGTGCCACGGCTGGGGTCGTGGGTCAGCCCCAGCATTTT. This sequence encodes CATAGVVGQPQHF.

V usage is TRBV7-8 and J usage is TRBJ1-5, with 9 bases lining up with TRBD1. The germline V gene encodes CDR1 SGHVS and CDR2 FQNEAQ. With V trimmed by 5 bases and J by 7 bases, 6 bases remained unmatched. The CDR3 loop spans 14 amino acids. The CDR3 loop reads CASSLTGGRQPQHF. As DNA, the CDR3 is TGTGCCAGCAGCCTTACAGGGGGCAGGCAGCCCCAGCATTTT.

Only a few counts were recorded for this clonotype. The chain combines TRBV12-3 or TRBV12-4 with TRBJ1-5; D is unclear. V lost 3 bases and J 4 bases, leaving 7 bases between the germline ends. The CDR3 length is 13 residues. CDR3 sequence reads: CASSFSRNQPQHF. CDR3 in DNA: TGTGCCAGCAGTTTTTCCCGGAATCAGCCCCAGCATTTT.